The present T cell receptor beta chain was sequenced within a study of blood T cell repertoires in COVID-19. Germline V CDR1 and CDR2: SGHRS, YFSETQ. Trimming stripped 2 bases from V and 2 bases from J, with 11 bases between. The CDR3 consists of 15 residues. Profiling relied on immunoSEQ multiplex PCR, and the TCRdb table lists in-frame clones only, not all of them. The sample gives roughly 200,000 clones, approximately 80% of which show up once; 12% is in the top ten. This receptor was taken from a middle-aged man who had recovered from COVID-19. The sample taken for sequencing was PBMCs or T cells enriched from blood (not recorded which). V gene TRBV5-1 combines with J gene TRBJ2-1, with a tentative D call TRBD2 (6 bases). The chain's CDR3 is CASSLGGNAYNEQFF. The CDR3 bases are TGCGCCAGCAGCTTAGGCGGGAACGCCTACAATGAGCAGTTCTTC.